This TCR beta chain appears in the sequencing data of a study of cytomegalovirus exposure and HLA in healthy donors. Sequencing was performed with immunoSEQ multiplex PCR; in TCRdb, only in-frame clones are kept and a portion is missing. Seen here are under 150,000 clones, approximately 86% observed once, and the top ten hold around 10%. V was clipped by 7 bases and J by 0 bases; unmatched bases: 5. CDR3 length equals 15 residues. Germline CDR1 reads SNHLY; CDR2 reads FYNNEI. This receptor was identified in a man aged 18 to 29 in good health and CMV-seropositive. The J gene is TRBJ2-2, the V gene TRBV2, with TRBD1 matching over 7 bases. Specimen: PBMCs. CDR3 DNA sequence: TGTGCCAGCACGAGGGGGCGCCCGAACACCGGGGAGCTGTTTTTT. The encoded protein is CASTRGRPNTGELFF.